This is a list of T cell receptor beta chains from one sample in a study of spatial heterogeneity in lung cancer. One entry per CDR3 protein, called by TCRdb with MiXCR from the 5' RACE reads. The data hold about 90,000 distinct CDR3 sequences, with 7.5% to 10% observed a single time. Material: PBMCs, obtained at surgery. The receptors come from a male donor with early-stage non-small cell lung cancer. Each CDR3 is given with its conserved first and last residue. Fields, in order: V gene, CDR3 length, J gene, clone size, D gene, CDR3 protein, CDR3 DNA. A D gene is named only where the DNA matches it firmly. Only part of the rows carry a size: once, few, many, or a class if the clone is expanded.

TRBV7-9,16,TRBJ2-1,many,TRBD1,CASSDREIHSYNEQFF,TGTGCCAGCTCGGACAGGGAGATTCATTCCTACAATGAGCAGTTCTTC
TRBV2,15,TRBJ2-7,many,TRBD2,CASREGWGLAPEQYF,TGTGCCAGCAGAGAAGGTTGGGGACTAGCGCCCGAGCAGTACTTC
TRBV3-1,15,TRBJ2-7,once,TRBD2,CASSLGTSVTYEQYF,TGTGCCAGCAGCCTCGGGACTAGCGTCACCTACGAGCAGTACTTC
TRBV4-3,16,TRBJ2-3,-,TRBD2,CASSQDQRGGTDTQYF,TGCGCCAGCAGCCAAGATCAGCGGGGGGGCACAGATACGCAGTATTTT
TRBV7-9,15,TRBJ2-2,-,TRBD1,CASSFQGAPTGELFF,TGTGCCAGCAGCTTTCAGGGGGCGCCCACCGGGGAGCTGTTTTTT
TRBV2,15,TRBJ1-4,many,-,CASSEVPGINEKLFF,TGTGCCAGCAGTGAAGTCCCAGGCATTAATGAAAAACTGTTTTTT
TRBV11-2,15,TRBJ1-2,-,-,CASSLDSTGSYGYTF,TGTGCCAGCAGCTTGGACTCTACGGGGAGCTATGGCTACACCTTC
TRBV15,15,TRBJ2-5,-,TRBD2,CATSSGTSGQETQYF,TGTGCCACCAGCAGCGGGACTAGCGGTCAAGAGACCCAGTACTTC
TRBV21-1,13,TRBJ2-1,few,-,CASSLRLLNEQFF,TGTGCCAGCAGCTTGCGACTACTCAATGAGCAGTTCTTC
TRBV28,15,TRBJ2-1,few,TRBD2,CASSPLAGDFDEQFF,TGTGCCAGCAGTCCCCTAGCGGGAGATTTCGATGAGCAGTTCTTC
TRBV12-3/TRBV12-4,15,TRBJ1-6,many,TRBD1,CASSLDDRANSPLHF,TGTGCCAGCAGTTTGGATGACAGGGCTAATTCACCCCTCCACTTT
TRBV7-9,14,TRBJ1-4,-,-,CASSLGATNEKLFF,TGTGCCAGCAGCTTAGGGGCAACTAATGAAAAACTGTTTTTT
TRBV20-1,13,TRBJ1-1,-,-,CSASPGKGTEAFF,TGCAGTGCTAGTCCGGGAAAGGGGACTGAAGCTTTCTTT
TRBV5-5,14,TRBJ2-5,few,-,CASSSQALEETQYF,TGTGCCAGCAGCTCCCAGGCCTTAGAAGAGACCCAGTACTTC
TRBV19,16,TRBJ1-1,few,-,CASSRGTGTGNTEAFF,TGTGCCAGTAGTCGTGGGACCGGGACGGGGAACACTGAAGCTTTCTTT
TRBV10-3,12,TRBJ2-7,-,-,CATRQEIYEQYF,TGTGCCACCAGACAGGAGATCTACGAGCAGTACTTC
TRBV11-2,15,TRBJ2-1,many,-,CASIDQTSHVNEQFF,TGTGCCAGCATCGACCAGACAAGCCACGTCAATGAGCAGTTCTTC
TRBV28,17,TRBJ1-5,-,-,CASSRLGGALGNQPQHF,TGTGCCAGCAGTCGACTTGGGGGGGCGCTGGGCAATCAGCCCCAGCATTTT
TRBV18,14,TRBJ1-5,-,-,CASSDGSGTQPQHF,TGTGCCAGCTCAGACGGCAGCGGAACGCAGCCCCAGCATTTT
TRBV7-2,13,TRBJ2-7,many,-,CASSLTPSLEQYF,TGTGCCAGCAGCTTGACTCCCTCACTGGAGCAGTACTTC
TRBV6-5,16,TRBJ1-6,many,-,CASSYSGTSGVSPLHF,TGTGCCAGCAGTTACTCCGGGACATCGGGCGTTTCACCCCTCCACTTT
TRBV11-2,14,TRBJ2-3,-,-,CASSLAGRTDTQYF,TGTGCCAGCAGCTTGGCGGGTCGCACAGATACGCAGTATTTT
TRBV4-3,15,TRBJ2-7,few,TRBD1,CASSQTGTGLSEQYF,TGCGCCAGCAGCCAGACCGGGACAGGGTTGAGCGAGCAGTACTTC
TRBV20-1,15,TRBJ1-1,-,TRBD1,CSASAPGQGNTEAFF,TGCAGTGCCAGCGCACCCGGACAGGGGAACACTGAAGCTTTCTTT
TRBV11-2,15,TRBJ2-1,few,TRBD2,CASSPPGLGAHEQFF,TGTGCCAGCAGCCCGCCGGGACTAGGGGCCCATGAGCAGTTCTTC